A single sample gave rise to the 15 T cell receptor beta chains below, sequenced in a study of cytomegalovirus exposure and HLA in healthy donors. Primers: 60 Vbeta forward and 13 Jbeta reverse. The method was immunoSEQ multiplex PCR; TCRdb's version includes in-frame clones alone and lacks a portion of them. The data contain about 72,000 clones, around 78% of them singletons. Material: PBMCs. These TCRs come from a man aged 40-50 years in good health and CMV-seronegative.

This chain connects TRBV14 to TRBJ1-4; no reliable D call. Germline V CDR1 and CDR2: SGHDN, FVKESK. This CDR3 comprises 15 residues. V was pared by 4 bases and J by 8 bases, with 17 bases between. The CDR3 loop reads CASSPYTNRREKLFF. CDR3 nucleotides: TGTGCCAGCAGCCCGTACACTAACCGACGGGAAAAACTGTTTTTT.

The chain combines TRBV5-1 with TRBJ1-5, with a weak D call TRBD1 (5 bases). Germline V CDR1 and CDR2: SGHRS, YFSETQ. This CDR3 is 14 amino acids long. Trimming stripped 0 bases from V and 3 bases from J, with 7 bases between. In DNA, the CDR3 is TGCGCCAGCAGCTTGGGACAGCCCAATCAGCCCCAGCATTTT. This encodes CASSLGQPNQPQHF.

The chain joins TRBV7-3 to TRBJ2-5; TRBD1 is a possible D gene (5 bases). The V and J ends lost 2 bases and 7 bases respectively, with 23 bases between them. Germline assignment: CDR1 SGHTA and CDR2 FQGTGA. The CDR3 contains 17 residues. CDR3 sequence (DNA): TGTGCCAGCAGCTTAGCCAGTCAGGGCCGAGGCAAGGGGACCCAGTACTTC. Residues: CASSLASQGRGKGTQYF. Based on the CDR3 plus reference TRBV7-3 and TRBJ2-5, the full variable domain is GAGVSQTPSNKVTEKGKYVELRCDPISGHTALYWYRQSLGQGPEFLIYFQGTGAADDSGLPNDRFFAVRPEGSVSTLKIQRTERGDSAVYLCASSLASQGRGKGTQYFGPGTRLLVL.

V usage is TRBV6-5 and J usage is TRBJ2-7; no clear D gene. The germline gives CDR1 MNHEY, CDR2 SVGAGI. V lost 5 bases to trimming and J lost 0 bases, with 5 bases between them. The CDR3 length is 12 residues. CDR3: CASSRSSYEQYF. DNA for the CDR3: TGTGCCAGCAGTCGTAGCTCCTACGAGCAGTACTTC.

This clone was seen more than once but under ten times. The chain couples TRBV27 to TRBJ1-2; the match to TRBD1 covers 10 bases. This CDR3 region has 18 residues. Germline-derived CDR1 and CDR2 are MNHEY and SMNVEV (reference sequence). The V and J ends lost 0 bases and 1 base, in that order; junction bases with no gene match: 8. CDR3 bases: TGTGCCAGCAGTTTATCGCTCGGACAGGGGGATAGTAACTATGGCTACACCTTC. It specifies CASSLSLGQGDSNYGYTF.

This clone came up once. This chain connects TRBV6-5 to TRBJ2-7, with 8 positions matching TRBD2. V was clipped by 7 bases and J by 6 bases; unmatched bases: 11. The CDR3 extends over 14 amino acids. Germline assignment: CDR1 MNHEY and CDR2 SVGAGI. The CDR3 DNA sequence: TGTGCCAGCAAGACTCGGACTAGCTCGCGCGAGCAGTACTTC. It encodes CASKTRTSSREQYF.

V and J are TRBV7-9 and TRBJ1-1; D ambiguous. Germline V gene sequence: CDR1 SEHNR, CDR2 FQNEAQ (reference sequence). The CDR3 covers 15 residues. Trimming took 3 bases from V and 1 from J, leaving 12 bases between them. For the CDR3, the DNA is TGTGCCAGCAGCTTGAAAGACACCTGGAACACTGAAGCTTTCTTT. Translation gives CASSLKDTWNTEAFF.

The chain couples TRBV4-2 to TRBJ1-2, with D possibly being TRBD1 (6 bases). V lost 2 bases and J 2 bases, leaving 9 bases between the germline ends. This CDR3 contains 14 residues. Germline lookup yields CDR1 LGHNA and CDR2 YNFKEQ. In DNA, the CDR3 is TGTGCCAGCAGCCAATCGACAGGAAACTATGGCTACACCTTC. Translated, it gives CASSQSTGNYGYTF.

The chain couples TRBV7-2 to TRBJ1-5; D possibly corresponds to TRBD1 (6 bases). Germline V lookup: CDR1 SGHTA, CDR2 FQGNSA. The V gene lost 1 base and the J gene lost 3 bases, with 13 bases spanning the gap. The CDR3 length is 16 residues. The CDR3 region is CASSLGGHGDNQPQHF. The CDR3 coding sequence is TGTGCCAGCAGCTTAGGGGGACACGGGGACAATCAGCCCCAGCATTTT.

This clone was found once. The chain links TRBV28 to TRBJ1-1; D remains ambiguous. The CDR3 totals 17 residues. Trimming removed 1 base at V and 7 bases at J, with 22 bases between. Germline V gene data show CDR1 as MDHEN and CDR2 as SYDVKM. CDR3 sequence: CASSLYHYSSARGEAFF. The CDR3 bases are TGTGCCAGCAGTTTATACCATTACTCCAGCGCCCGGGGTGAAGCTTTCTTT.

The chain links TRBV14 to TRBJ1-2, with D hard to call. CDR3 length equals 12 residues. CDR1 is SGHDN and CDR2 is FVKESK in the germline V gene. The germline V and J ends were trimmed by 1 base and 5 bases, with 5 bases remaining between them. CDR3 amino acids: CASSQGRYGYTF. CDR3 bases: TGTGCCAGCAGCCAAGGGAGGTATGGCTACACCTTC.

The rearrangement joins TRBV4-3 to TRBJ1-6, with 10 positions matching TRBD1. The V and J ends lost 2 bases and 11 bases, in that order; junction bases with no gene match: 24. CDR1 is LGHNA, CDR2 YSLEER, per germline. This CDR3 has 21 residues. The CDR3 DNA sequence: TGCGCCAGCAGCCAATACCCCGGGACAGGGGTCTCTGGTGCAAGTACACCACCCCTCCACTTT. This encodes CASSQYPGTGVSGASTPPLHF.

The DNA for the CDR3 is TGCAGCGAAGGCACTAGCGGTTACACAGATACGCAGTATTTT. Its protein is CSEGTSGYTDTQYF. The chain carries TRBV29-1 and TRBJ2-3; TRBD2 aligns across 8 bases. The CDR3 is 14 amino acids. Germline assignment: CDR1 SQVTM and CDR2 ANQGSEA. V shed 7 bases and J 2 bases; nucleotides not matched to a gene: 8.

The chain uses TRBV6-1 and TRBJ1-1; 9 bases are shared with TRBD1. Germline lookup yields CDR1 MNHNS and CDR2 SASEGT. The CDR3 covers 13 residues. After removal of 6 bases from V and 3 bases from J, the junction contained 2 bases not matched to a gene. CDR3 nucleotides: TGTGCCAGCAGCCGGACAGGGGACACTGAAGCTTTCTTT. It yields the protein CASSRTGDTEAFF.

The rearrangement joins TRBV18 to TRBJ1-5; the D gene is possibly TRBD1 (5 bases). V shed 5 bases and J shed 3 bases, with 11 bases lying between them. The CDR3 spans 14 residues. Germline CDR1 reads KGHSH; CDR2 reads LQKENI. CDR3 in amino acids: CASSLGQVNQPQHF. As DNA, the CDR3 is TGTGCCAGCTCATTAGGACAAGTCAATCAGCCCCAGCATTTT. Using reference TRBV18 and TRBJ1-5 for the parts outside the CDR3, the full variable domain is NAGVMQNPRHLVRRRGQEARLRCSPMKGHSHVYWYRQLPEEGLKFMVYLQKENIIDESGMPKERFSAEFPKEGPSILRIQQVVRGDSAAYFCASSLGQVNQPQHFGDGTRLSIL.